A single sample gave rise to the 32 T cell receptor beta chains below, sequenced in a study of breast tumors, draining lymph nodes, adjacent tissues. TCRdb redid the calling of the multiplex PCR reads with MiXCR, one entry per CDR3 protein. Of 140,000 or so distinct CDR3 sequences in the sample, 30% to 35% were seen once. Samples came from axillary lymph nodes draining the breast cancer. The sequenced sample was axillary lymph node tissue. The receptors here all came from a female donor with breast cancer. Some clones in this sample may be carry-over from other donors' samples.

The V gene is TRBV30, the J gene TRBJ1-1; D remains ambiguous. This CDR3 comprises 13 residues. V gave up 0 bases and J gave up 7 bases, with 12 bases separating them. Germline values: CDR1 GTSNPN, CDR2 SVGIG (reference sequence). CDR3 region: CAWSVHRQSEAFF. CDR3 nucleotides: TGTGCCTGGAGTGTACATAGGCAGAGTGAAGCTTTCTTT.

As concerns this clonotype: A much larger clone lies a single base off, so this may be a read error. In DNA form, the CDR3 reads TGTGCCAGCAGCTCGGAACTAGCGACGAGTGCAGATACGCAGTATTTT. Its translation is CASSSELATSADTQYF. The rearrangement links TRBV5-6 to TRBJ2-3, with 7 bases that match TRBD2. J lost 4 bases, V lost 3 bases, and 11 bases had no gene match. Germline CDR1 reads SGHDT; CDR2 reads YYEEEE. The CDR3 has 16 residues.

This clonotype has at least ten counts. CDR3 sequence: CSARPRGGTGELFF. The CDR3 nucleotides read TGCAGTGCTAGACCTCGGGGCGGAACCGGGGAGCTGTTTTTT. The rearrangement uses TRBV20-1 and TRBJ2-2; D might be TRBD1 or TRBD2, each matching 5 bases. Trimming pared 2 bases from V and 5 bases from J, leaving 12 bases between. CDR3 length: 14 residues. CDR1 is DFQATT and CDR2 is SNEGSKA in the germline V gene (reference sequence).

This clonotype was seen ten or more times. The chain couples TRBV7-2 to TRBJ2-3; 8 bases are shared with TRBD2. Germline CDR1 is SGHTA and CDR2 is FQGNSA. Trimming took 1 base from V and 0 from J; bases not matched to a gene: 15. CDR3 length: 20 amino acids. The CDR3 loop is CASSLGGRGGQRASTDTQYF. The CDR3, as DNA: TGTGCCAGCAGCTTAGGGGGGCGCGGGGGGCAGAGAGCTAGCACAGATACGCAGTATTTT.

This clonotype occurred once. The chain combines TRBV20-1 with TRBJ1-5; 11 bases match TRBD1. The CDR3 covers 13 residues. Trimming took 6 bases from V and 6 from J; bases not matched to a gene: 4. Looked up from germline, CDR1 is DFQATT and CDR2 is SNEGSKA (reference sequence). The CDR3, as DNA: TGCAGTGCCAAAGGACAGGGGGCTCAGCCCCAGCATTTT. Its translation is CSAKGQGAQPQHF.

The V call is TRBV5-1, the J call TRBJ2-7, with TRBD1 matching 9 bases. Germline CDR1 is SGHRS and CDR2 is YFSETQ. This CDR3 contains 14 residues. Losses at the gene ends were 7 bases for V and 1 base for J; bases not matched to a gene: 6. The chain's CDR3 is CASQGQGPSYEQYV. Here the CDR3 DNA reads TGCGCCAGCCAGGGACAGGGACCATCCTACGAGCAGTACGTC.

This clonotype was seen at least ten times. V usage is TRBV10-3 and J usage is TRBJ2-7; the D gene is possibly TRBD1 (6 bases). From germline, CDR1 is ENHRY and CDR2 SYGVKD. The CDR3 sequence is 14 residues long. Trimming cost V 4 bases and J 2 bases, with 12 bases left between them. CDR3 sequence: CAISAGQGTYEQYV. The CDR3 nucleotides read TGTGCCATCAGTGCAGGTCAGGGGACCTACGAGCAGTACGTC.

The chain is built from TRBV14 and TRBJ2-2, with a tentative D call TRBD2 (5 bases). The CDR3 is made up of 16 amino acids. The germline gives CDR1 SGHDN, CDR2 FVKESK. Deletions cut 0 bases from V and 0 bases from J, with 8 bases between. Here the CDR3 DNA reads TGTGCCAGCAGCCAAGAGGGCGGGCCGAACACCGGGGAGCTGTTTTTT. Translated: CASSQEGGPNTGELFF.

This clonotype was seen a single time. V and J are TRBV11-1 and TRBJ2-7; 7 positions match TRBD1. The CDR3 sequence is 14 residues long. The trim removed 5 bases at V and 4 bases at J, leaving 8 bases unmatched. The V gene's germline CDR1 is SGHAT and CDR2 FQDESV (reference sequence). The CDR3 DNA reads as TGTGCCAGCAGCCCGTTGGACAGGTCTTACGAGCAGTACTTC. Its translation is CASSPLDRSYEQYF.

This clonotype showed up many times. The chain links TRBV5-1 to TRBJ2-1; TRBD1 matches at 9 bases. Per the germline V gene, CDR1 is SGHRS and CDR2 is YFSETQ. J gave up 6 bases and V 7 bases, and 11 bases lay outside the gene matches. This CDR3 has 15 amino acids. The CDR3 DNA reads as TGCGCCAGCCGAGCGGGACAGGGTTTTATCAATGAGCAGTTCTTC. This codes for CASRAGQGFINEQFF.

This clonotype was observed many times. The chain is built from TRBV20-1 and TRBJ1-4, with a tentative D call TRBD1 (5 bases). The CDR3 runs to 16 residues. The V and J ends lost 6 bases and 8 bases respectively, with 25 bases between them. Germline lookup yields CDR1 DFQATT and CDR2 SNEGSKA (reference sequence). The CDR3 DNA is TGCAGTGCCAAAGGGCCCGGGGGGGGTCAAAGCGAAAAACTGTTTTTT. It translates to CSAKGPGGGQSEKLFF.

The gene calls are TRBV7-8 and TRBJ1-6; 9 bases are a match to TRBD1. V shed 4 bases and J 7 bases; nucleotides not matched to a gene: 8. There are 16 residues in the CDR3. CDR1 and CDR2 (germline): SGHVS, FQNEAQ. CDR3 amino acids: CASSSRDRAGNSPLHF. CDR3 DNA: TGTGCCAGCAGCTCACGGGACAGGGCAGGAAATTCACCCCTCCACTTT.

The chain uses TRBV24-1 and TRBJ2-3, with 8 bases that match TRBD2. Germline CDR1 and CDR2: KGHDR and SFDVKD. V was clipped by 2 bases and J by 6 bases; unmatched bases: 6. This CDR3 contains 15 residues. The CDR3 coding sequence is TGTGCCACCAGTGATTCGCGGGGGGCCATTGATACGCAGTATTTT. This translates into CATSDSRGAIDTQYF.

On this clonotype itself: A read error may account for a junction end that differs from germline. The V gene is TRBV19, the J gene TRBJ1-2; D is possibly TRBD1 (5 bases). This CDR3 comprises 14 residues. Per the germline V gene, CDR1 is LNHDA and CDR2 is SQIVND (reference sequence). The CDR3 protein is CASSTQGGEYGNTF. The CDR3 region has the DNA TGCGCCAGTAGTACTCAGGGTGGGGAATACGGCAACACCTTC.

The genes are TRBV7-9 and TRBJ1-1, with D perhaps matching TRBD1 (5 bases). Deletions cut 2 bases from V and 7 bases from J, with 5 bases between. The CDR3 consists of 11 residues. Germline lookup yields CDR1 SEHNR and CDR2 FQNEAQ (reference sequence). CDR3 loop: CASSLTGEAFF. The CDR3 nucleotides read TGTGCCAGCAGCTTAACAGGTGAAGCTTTCTTT.

This rearrangement joins TRBV10-2 to TRBJ2-7; D gene uncertain. CDR3 length: 13 residues. V was clipped by 0 bases and J by 4 bases, with 7 bases between them. Germline CDR1 WSHSY, CDR2 SAAADI. In DNA, the CDR3 is TGCGCCAGCAGTGAGTCGGGGTCTTACGAGCAGTACTTC. Its translation: CASSESGSYEQYF.

This clonotype has a handful of counts. It may be a read error: a sequence one base away is much more abundant. This rearrangement joins TRBV2 to TRBJ2-2; TRBD1 aligns across 8 bases. The CDR3 is 14 amino acids. Germline V gene lookup returns CDR1 SNHLY and CDR2 FYNNEI. Here the CDR3 DNA reads TGTGCCAGAGGGGGACAGGCCCCAGCCGGGGAGCCGTTTTTT. Protein sequence: CARGGQAPAGEPFF.

This chain connects TRBV7-6 to TRBJ2-5; maybe TRBD2 (5 bases). V lost 1 base to trimming and J lost 5 bases, with 11 bases between them. The CDR3 is 14 amino acids. Germline values: CDR1 SGHVS, CDR2 FNYEAQ. The CDR3 is CASSLGPGKETQYF. The CDR3 DNA reads TGTGCCAGCAGCTTAGGCCCCGGGAAGGAGACCCAGTACTTC.

This clonotype was seen at least ten times. The CDR3 sequence: CASSLNRGNPIKEGYTF. CDR3 in DNA: TGTGCCAGCAGCTTAAACCGCGGCAATCCCATCAAGGAGGGCTACACCTTC. The V call is TRBV11-2, the J call TRBJ1-2; no clear D gene. Per the germline V gene, CDR1 is SGHAT and CDR2 is FQNNGV. V was clipped by 2 bases and J by 8 bases, with 24 bases between them. This CDR3 comprises 17 residues.

V usage is TRBV7-3 and J usage is TRBJ1-1; TRBD1 agrees at 8 bases. The ends lost 2 bases at V and 10 bases at J; junction bases unmatched: 3. In germline, CDR1 is SGHTA, CDR2 FQGTGA. This CDR3 contains 12 residues. CDR3 DNA sequence: TGTGCCAGCAGCTTAGGACAGGGCCCAGCTTTCTTT. Its translation is CASSLGQGPAFF.

This clonotype showed up many times. This chain joins TRBV19 and TRBJ2-6, with D tentatively TRBD1 (5 bases). Germline V gene sequence: CDR1 LNHDA, CDR2 SQIVND (reference sequence). CDR3 length: 19 residues. V dropped 5 bases and J dropped 0 bases, with 20 bases sitting between them. The CDR3 reads CASSPLDKRTSSGANVLTF. Written as DNA, the CDR3 is TGTGCCAGTAGTCCCTTGGACAAACGTACAAGCTCTGGGGCCAACGTCCTGACTTTC.

Note on this clonotype: This sequence may be a read error, since a much larger clone differs from it by one base. The CDR3 reads CASAPDSPEKLFF. DNA for the CDR3: TGTGCCAGCGCCCCGGACAGCCCTGAAAAACTGTTTTTT. This rearrangement joins TRBV6-5 to TRBJ1-4, with D possibly matching TRBD1 (6 bases). CDR1 and CDR2 (germline): MNHEY, SVGAGI. V shed 8 bases and J shed 7 bases, with 14 bases lying between them. The CDR3 has 13 residues.

This clonotype was recorded many times. A much more abundant neighbour one base away suggests this may be a read error. J is TRBJ2-7 and V is TRBV20-1; D is undetermined. Germline loops: CDR1 DFQATT, CDR2 SNEGSKA (reference sequence). This CDR3 has 14 residues. The CDR3 loop reads CSASSSQSSSEQYV. CDR3 bases: TGCAGTGCGAGTAGCTCACAGTCTTCCTCCGAGCAGTACGTC.

This clonotype was counted at least ten times. J is TRBJ2-5 and V is TRBV10-2, with D uncertain. The V end lost 2 bases, the J end lost 5 bases, and 9 bases lay between the germline ends. This CDR3 is built from 13 residues. CDR1 is WSHSY and CDR2 is SAAADI in the germline V gene. CDR3 residues: CASSESRWETQYF. CDR3 coding DNA: TGCGCCAGCAGTGAGAGCCGGTGGGAGACCCAGTACTTC.

This clonotype was seen repeatedly, ten times or more. The rearrangement links TRBV27 to TRBJ2-7; perhaps TRBD1 as D (6 bases). CDR1 and CDR2 (germline): MNHEY, SMNVEV (reference sequence). Between the trimmed V and J ends, which lost 5 bases and 6 bases, there was a span of 14 bases. There are 13 residues in the CDR3. The CDR3 region is CASSHRVRGEQYF. The CDR3 DNA is TGTGCCAGCAGTCACAGGGTTAGGGGCGAGCAGTACTTC.

V gene TRBV11-2 combines with J gene TRBJ2-1, with 14 bases lining up with TRBD2. The CDR3 contains 19 residues. V lost 3 bases, J lost 9 bases, and 16 bases stayed unmatched. From germline, CDR1 is SGHAT and CDR2 FQNNGV. The DNA for the CDR3 is TGTGCCAGCAGCTTGGGGTCGGGACTAGCGGGGGCCCGGGGTACTGAGCAGTTCTTC. This gives the protein CASSLGSGLAGARGTEQFF. The variable domain in full, completed from reference TRBV11-2 and TRBJ2-1, reads EAGVAQSPRYKIIEKRQSVAFWCNPISGHATLYWYQQILGQGPKLLIQFQNNGVVDDSQLPKDRFSAERLKGVDSTLKIQPAKLEDSAVYLCASSLGSGLAGARGTEQFFGPGTRLTVL.

This clonotype showed up many times. V is TRBV3-1 and J is TRBJ2-1, with 7 nucleotides matching TRBD1. CDR3 length: 17 residues. After removal of 0 bases from V and 4 bases from J, the junction contained 9 bases not matched to a gene. The V gene's germline CDR1 is LGHDT and CDR2 YNNKEL (reference sequence). For the CDR3, the DNA is TGTGCCAGCAGCCAAGACCCCGCAGGCAGGGGGTACAATGAGCAGTTCTTC. Protein: CASSQDPAGRGYNEQFF.

This clonotype was seen just once. The V call is TRBV7-9, the J call TRBJ2-5; 8 bases align to TRBD2. CDR3 length: 14 amino acids. Unmatched junction bases numbered 4, after V lost 5 bases and J lost 2 bases. In germline, CDR1 is SEHNR, CDR2 FQNEAQ (reference sequence). CDR3 amino acids: CASSGGGGQETQYF. The CDR3 DNA reads TGTGCCAGCAGCGGGGGCGGGGGGCAAGAGACCCAGTACTTC.

This clonotype was detected many times. The chain joins TRBV10-3 to TRBJ1-5; perhaps TRBD1 as D (6 bases). There are 12 residues in the CDR3. The germline V gene encodes CDR1 ENHRY and CDR2 SYGVKD. V lost 10 bases and J 4 bases, leaving 11 bases between the germline ends. CDR3 nucleotide sequence: TGTGCCACCGGACAGACTAATCAGCCCCAGCATTTT. Translation gives CATGQTNQPQHF.

In the case of this clonotype: A read error is possible here, since a much larger clone lies one base away. The chain employs TRBV5-4 and TRBJ2-1; no firm D call. V gave up 7 bases and J gave up 6 bases, with 14 bases separating them. The CDR3 runs 13 residues. Looked up from germline, CDR1 is SGHNT and CDR2 is YYREEE (reference sequence). The CDR3 region is CASGPRTANEQFF. CDR3 bases: TGTGCCAGCGGCCCCCGAACAGCCAATGAGCAGTTCTTC. The full variable domain, with the rest looked up from reference TRBV5-4 and TRBJ2-1, is ETGVTQSPTHLIKTRGQQVTLRCSSQSGHNTVSWYQQALGQGPQFIFQYYREEENGRGNFPPRFSGLQFPNYSSELNVNALELDDSALYLCASGPRTANEQFFGPGTRLTVL.

This clonotype has at least ten counts. This chain links TRBV3-1 with TRBJ2-3; 9 bases line up with TRBD2. This CDR3 comprises 17 residues. Germline V gives CDR1 LGHDT, CDR2 YNNKEL (reference sequence). Trimming at V came to 4 bases and at J to 0 bases, leaving 8 bases not matched to a gene. CDR3 sequence reads: CASSPKGAGGSTDTQYF. CDR3 in DNA: TGTGCCAGCAGCCCAAAAGGCGCGGGGGGGAGCACAGATACGCAGTATTTT.

This clonotype came up many times. This sequence joins TRBV7-2 and TRBJ2-5, with D uncertain. The CDR3 consists of 14 residues. V lost 0 bases and J 5 bases, leaving 10 bases between the germline ends. The germline V gene encodes CDR1 SGHTA and CDR2 FQGNSA. CDR3 residues: CASSLAPARETQYF. The CDR3 DNA is TGTGCCAGCAGCTTAGCTCCAGCCAGGGAGACCCAGTACTTC.